These 8 T cell receptor beta chains originate from one sample sequenced in a study of OX40 agonist ivuxolimab in advanced cancers. Assay used: immunoSEQ multiplex PCR; TCRdb lists only in-frame clones, some missing. The table includes some 14,000 clones, over 55% detected once. The specimen was CD4+ or CD8+ T cells sorted from blood, collected in a trial of the OX40 agonist ivuxolimab. The receptors stem from an adult with an advanced solid tumor such as melanoma, head and neck, liver or kidney cancer.

This chain connects TRBV14 to TRBJ1-6; 7 bases match TRBD1. This CDR3 spans 16 amino acids. The trim removed 5 bases at V and 2 bases at J, leaving 6 bases unmatched. The germline V gene has CDR1 SGHDN and CDR2 FVKESK. CDR3 sequence reads: CASSETGDTYNSPLHF. CDR3 sequence (DNA): TGTGCCAGCAGCGAAACAGGGGACACCTATAATTCACCCCTCCACTTT.

The chain is built from TRBV19 and TRBJ1-2; a weak D match, TRBD1 (6 bases). The germline gives CDR1 LNHDA, CDR2 SQIVND (reference sequence). The CDR3 sequence is 12 residues long. V was clipped by 4 bases and J by 8 bases, with 11 bases between them. The chain's CDR3 is CASSTDSWGYTF. DNA for the CDR3: TGTGCCAGTAGTACGGACAGCTGGGGCTACACCTTC. The variable domain in full, completed from reference TRBV19 and TRBJ1-2, reads DGGITQSPKYLFRKEGQNVTLSCEQNLNHDAMYWYRQDPGQGLRLIYYSQIVNDFQKGDIAEGYSVSREKKESFPLTVTSAQKNPTAFYLCASSTDSWGYTFGSGTRLTVV.

This chain uses TRBV6-5 with TRBJ2-2, with 9 positions matching TRBD2. This CDR3 spans 15 amino acids. With V trimmed by 6 bases and J by 7 bases, 9 bases remained unmatched. CDR1 is MNHEY, CDR2 SVGAGI, per germline. The CDR3 bases are TGTGCCAGCAGGGCCGGGACTAGCTCTTTCGGGGAGCTGTTTTTT. Protein product: CASRAGTSSFGELFF.

This clone qualifies as medium-sized. The rearrangement uses TRBV19 and TRBJ2-7; D call uncertain. Per the germline V gene, CDR1 is LNHDA and CDR2 is SQIVND (reference sequence). With 1 base removed from V and 6 bases from J, the gap between germline ends came to 10 bases. There are 13 residues in the CDR3. CDR3 in DNA: TGTGCCAGTAGTATAGCGACTTTTTCCGAGCAGTACTTC. Its protein product is CASSIATFSEQYF.

This chain uses TRBV29-1 with TRBJ2-3; the match to TRBD2 covers 8 bases. V shed 6 bases and J 0 bases; nucleotides not matched to a gene: 5. The CDR3 spans 14 residues. Germline CDR1 and CDR2: SQVTM and ANQGSEA. The CDR3 nucleotides are TGCAGCGTCGAGCGGGGGCAAAGCACAGATACGCAGTATTTT. It specifies CSVERGQSTDTQYF.

This clone turned up a few times. V gene TRBV5-4 combines with J gene TRBJ2-3; D possibly corresponds to TRBD1 (6 bases). The CDR3 extends over 15 amino acids. The germline gives CDR1 SGHNT, CDR2 YYREEE (reference sequence). V shed 3 bases and J shed 2 bases, with 13 bases lying between them. CDR3 amino acids: CASSWRTEPTDTQYF. The CDR3 nucleotides are TGTGCCAGCAGCTGGAGGACAGAGCCCACAGATACGCAGTATTTT. Full variable domain (outside the CDR3, taken from reference TRBV5-4 and TRBJ2-3): ETGVTQSPTHLIKTRGQQVTLRCSSQSGHNTVSWYQQALGQGPQFIFQYYREEENGRGNFPPRFSGLQFPNYSSELNVNALELDDSALYLCASSWRTEPTDTQYFGPGTRLTVL.

This rearrangement joins TRBV30 to TRBJ2-3; the D gene is possibly TRBD2 (7 bases). Germline CDR1 and CDR2: GTSNPN and SVGIG (reference sequence). Trimming shortened V by 2 bases and J by 4 bases, and 13 bases separated the two germline ends. CDR3 length equals 14 residues. CDR3 in DNA: TGTGCCTGGAGTTGGGGGGGCCAGGCAGATACGCAGTATTTT. This encodes CAWSWGGQADTQYF.

This clone qualifies as medium-sized. The chain recombines TRBV2 with TRBJ1-1; TRBD1 matches 7 bases. The CDR3 has 17 amino acids. In germline, CDR1 is SNHLY, CDR2 FYNNEI. Trimming removed 5 bases from V and 0 bases from J; junction bases left unmatched: 12. In DNA, the CDR3 is TGTGCCAGCAGTTCCACGGGTGAGGGGGCTATGAACACTGAAGCTTTCTTT. Its protein product is CASSSTGEGAMNTEAFF.